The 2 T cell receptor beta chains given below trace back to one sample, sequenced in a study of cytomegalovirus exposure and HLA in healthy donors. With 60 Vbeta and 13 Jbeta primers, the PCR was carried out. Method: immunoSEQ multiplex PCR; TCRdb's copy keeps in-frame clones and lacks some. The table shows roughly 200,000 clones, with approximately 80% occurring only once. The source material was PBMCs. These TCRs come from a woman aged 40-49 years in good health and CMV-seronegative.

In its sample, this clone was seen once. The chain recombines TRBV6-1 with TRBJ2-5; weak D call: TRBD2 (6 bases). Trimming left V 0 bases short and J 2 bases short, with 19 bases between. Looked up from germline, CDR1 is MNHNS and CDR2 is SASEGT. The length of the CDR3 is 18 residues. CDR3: CASSEAEGWRAEQETQYF. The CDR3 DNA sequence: TGTGCCAGCAGTGAAGCGGAGGGGTGGCGGGCAGAACAAGAGACCCAGTACTTC.

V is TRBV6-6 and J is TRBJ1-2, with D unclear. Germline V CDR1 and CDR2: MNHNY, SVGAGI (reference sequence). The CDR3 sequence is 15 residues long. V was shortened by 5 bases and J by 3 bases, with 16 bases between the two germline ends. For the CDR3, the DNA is TGTGCCAGCAGTCTAGCTAACCGGGAGGACTATGGCTACACCTTC. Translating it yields CASSLANREDYGYTF.